The text below deals with one T cell receptor beta chain. The junction had 6 bases not matched to a gene; V was cut back by 4 bases and J by 3 bases. CDR1 and CDR2 from the germline V gene are SGHTA and FQGNSA. The CDR3 has 15 residues. The source of the sample is a study of blood T cell repertoires in COVID-19. This table comes from immunoSEQ multiplex PCR, and its TCRdb copy is limited to in-frame clones, with some not included. The table has more than 150,000 clones, about 86% seen once. The sequence was obtained from a young man with active or convalescent COVID-19. Sequencing was done on a sample of peripheral blood. The chain combines TRBV7-2 with TRBJ1-5, with 7 bases fitting TRBD1. Here the CDR3 reads CASSSWDSNNQPQHF. In DNA, the CDR3 is TGTGCCAGCAGCTCCTGGGACAGCAACAATCAGCCCCAGCATTTT.